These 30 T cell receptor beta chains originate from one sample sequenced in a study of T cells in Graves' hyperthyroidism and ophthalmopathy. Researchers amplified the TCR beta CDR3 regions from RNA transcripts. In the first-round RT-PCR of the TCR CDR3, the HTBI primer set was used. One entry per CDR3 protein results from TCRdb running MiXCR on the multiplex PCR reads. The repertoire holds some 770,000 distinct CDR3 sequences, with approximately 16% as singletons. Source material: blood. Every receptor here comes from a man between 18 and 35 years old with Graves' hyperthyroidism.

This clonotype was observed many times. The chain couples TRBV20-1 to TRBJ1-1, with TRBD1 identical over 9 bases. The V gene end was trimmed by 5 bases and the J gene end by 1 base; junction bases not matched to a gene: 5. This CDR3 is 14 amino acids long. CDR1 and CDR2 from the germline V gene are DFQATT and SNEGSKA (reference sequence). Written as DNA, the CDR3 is TGCAGTGCTCATTGGGACAGGGCGAACACTGAAGCTTTCTTT. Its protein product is CSAHWDRANTEAFF.

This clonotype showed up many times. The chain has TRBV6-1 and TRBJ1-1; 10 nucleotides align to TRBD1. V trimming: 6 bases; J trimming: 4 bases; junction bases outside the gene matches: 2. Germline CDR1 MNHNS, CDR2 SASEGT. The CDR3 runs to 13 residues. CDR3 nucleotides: TGTGCCAGCAGGGGGACAGGGGCCACTGAAGCTTTCTTT. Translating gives CASRGTGATEAFF.

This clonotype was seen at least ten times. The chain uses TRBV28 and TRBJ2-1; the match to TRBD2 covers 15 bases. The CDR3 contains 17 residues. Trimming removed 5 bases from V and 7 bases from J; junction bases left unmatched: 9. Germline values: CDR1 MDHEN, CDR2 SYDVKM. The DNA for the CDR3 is TGTGCCAGCAGTCCCGGGGGACTAGCGGGAGGTGGGAATGAGCAGTTCTTC. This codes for CASSPGGLAGGGNEQFF. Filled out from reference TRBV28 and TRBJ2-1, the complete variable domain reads DVKVTQSSRYLVKRTGEKVFLECVQDMDHENMFWYRQDPGLGLRLIYFSYDVKMKEKGDIPEGYSVSREKKERFSLILESASTNQTSMYLCASSPGGLAGGGNEQFFGPGTRLTVL.

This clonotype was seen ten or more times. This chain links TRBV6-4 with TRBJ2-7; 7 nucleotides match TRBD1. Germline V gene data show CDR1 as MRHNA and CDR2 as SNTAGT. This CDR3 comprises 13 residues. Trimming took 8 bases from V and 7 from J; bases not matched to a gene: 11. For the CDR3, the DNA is TGTGCCAGCGAGGGGGCCAGGGTGAGGGAGCAGTACTTC. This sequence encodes CASEGARVREQYF.

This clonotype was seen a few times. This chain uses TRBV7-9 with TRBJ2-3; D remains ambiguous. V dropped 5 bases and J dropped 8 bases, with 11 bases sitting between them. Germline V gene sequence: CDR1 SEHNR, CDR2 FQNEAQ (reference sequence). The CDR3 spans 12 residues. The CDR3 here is CASSLTAPTQYF. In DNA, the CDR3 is TGTGCCAGCAGCCTAACGGCCCCTACGCAGTATTTT. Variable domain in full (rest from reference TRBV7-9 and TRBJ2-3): DTGVSQNPRHKITKRGQNVTFRCDPISEHNRLYWYRQTLGQGPEFLTYFQNEAQLEKSRLLSDRFSAERPKGSFSTLEIQRTEQGDSAMYLCASSLTAPTQYFGPGTRLTVL.

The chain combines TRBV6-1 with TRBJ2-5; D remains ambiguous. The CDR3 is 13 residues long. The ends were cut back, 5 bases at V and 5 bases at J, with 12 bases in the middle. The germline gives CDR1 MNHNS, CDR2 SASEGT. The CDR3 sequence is CASSPKIDETQYF. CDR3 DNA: TGTGCCAGCAGTCCTAAGATCGATGAGACCCAGTACTTC.

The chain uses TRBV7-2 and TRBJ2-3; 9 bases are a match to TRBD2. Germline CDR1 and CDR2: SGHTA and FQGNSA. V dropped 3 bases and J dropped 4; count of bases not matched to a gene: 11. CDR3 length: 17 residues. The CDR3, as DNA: TGTGCCAGCAGCTTGCGGGGGGGGGCGGGCCGCGCAGATACGCAGTATTTT. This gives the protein CASSLRGGAGRADTQYF.

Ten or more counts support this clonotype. The chain's CDR3 is CASSSGGTGGLYEQYF. As DNA, the CDR3 is TGTGCCAGCAGCTCGGGCGGGACAGGGGGCCTTTACGAGCAGTACTTC. The J gene is TRBJ2-7, the V gene TRBV7-9; 12 bases map to TRBD1. The CDR3 totals 16 residues. Germline CDR1 reads SEHNR; CDR2 reads FQNEAQ (reference sequence). With 4 bases clipped from V and 4 bases from J, the junction kept 8 bases outside the gene matches.

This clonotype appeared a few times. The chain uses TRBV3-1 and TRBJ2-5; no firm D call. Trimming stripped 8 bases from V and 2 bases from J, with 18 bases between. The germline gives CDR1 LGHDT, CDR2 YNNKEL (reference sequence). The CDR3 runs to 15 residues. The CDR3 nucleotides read TGTGCCAGCTCACCGATAGGAAGGGCACAAGAGACCCAGTACTTC. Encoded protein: CASSPIGRAQETQYF.

CDR3 sequence: CASSHQLALTSTDTQYF. CDR3 DNA sequence: TGTGCCAGCAGCCACCAACTAGCGTTAACTAGCACAGATACGCAGTATTTT. The chain joins TRBV4-2 to TRBJ2-3; 7 bases line up with TRBD2. The CDR3 extends over 17 amino acids. Losses at the gene ends were 3 bases for V and 0 bases for J; bases not matched to a gene: 9. Germline CDR1 is LGHNA and CDR2 is YNFKEQ.

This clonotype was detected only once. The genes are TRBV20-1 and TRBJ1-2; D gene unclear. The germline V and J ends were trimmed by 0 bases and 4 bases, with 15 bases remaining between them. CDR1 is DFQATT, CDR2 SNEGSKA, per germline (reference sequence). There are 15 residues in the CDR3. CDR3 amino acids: CSAREGIHRLYGYTF. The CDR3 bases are TGCAGTGCTAGAGAGGGGATCCACAGACTCTATGGCTACACCTTC.

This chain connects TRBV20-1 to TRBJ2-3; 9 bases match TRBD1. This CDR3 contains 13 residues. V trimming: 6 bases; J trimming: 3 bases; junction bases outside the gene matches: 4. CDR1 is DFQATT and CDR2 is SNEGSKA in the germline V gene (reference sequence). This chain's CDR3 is CSAGGTGTDTQYF. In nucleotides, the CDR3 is TGCAGTGCCGGGGGGACAGGGACAGATACGCAGTATTTT.

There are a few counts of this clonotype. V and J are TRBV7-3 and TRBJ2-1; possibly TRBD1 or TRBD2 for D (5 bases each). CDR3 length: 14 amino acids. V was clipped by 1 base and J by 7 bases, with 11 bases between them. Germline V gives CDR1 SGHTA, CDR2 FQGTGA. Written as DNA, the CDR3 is TGTGCCAGCAGCTTAAGCAGGGACCGAAATGAGCAGTTCTTC. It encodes CASSLSRDRNEQFF.

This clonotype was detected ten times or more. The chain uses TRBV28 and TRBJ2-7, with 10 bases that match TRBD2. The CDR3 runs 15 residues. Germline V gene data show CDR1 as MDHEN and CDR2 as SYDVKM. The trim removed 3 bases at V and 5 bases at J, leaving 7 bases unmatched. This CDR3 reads CASSFPASGSNEQYF. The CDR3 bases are TGTGCCAGCAGTTTTCCGGCTAGCGGGAGCAACGAGCAGTACTTC.

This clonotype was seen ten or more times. CDR3 nucleotides: TGTGCCTGGAGTGTTCTAGCGGGAGGGAATGAGCAGTTCTTC. Translating it yields CAWSVLAGGNEQFF. The rearrangement joins TRBV30 to TRBJ2-1; 12 bases fit TRBD2. Germline values: CDR1 GTSNPN, CDR2 SVGIG (reference sequence). The CDR3 consists of 14 residues. V dropped 0 bases and J dropped 7; count of bases not matched to a gene: 1.

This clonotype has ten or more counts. CDR3 nucleotides: TGTGCCAGCAGCCAGGCAGGGGGCGCTTCAAATGAGCAGTTCTTC. It specifies CASSQAGGASNEQFF. This sequence joins TRBV28 and TRBJ2-1, with 8 nucleotides matching TRBD1. V lost 6 bases and J lost 7; bases outside the gene matches: 11. The CDR3 is 15 residues long. Germline values: CDR1 MDHEN, CDR2 SYDVKM.

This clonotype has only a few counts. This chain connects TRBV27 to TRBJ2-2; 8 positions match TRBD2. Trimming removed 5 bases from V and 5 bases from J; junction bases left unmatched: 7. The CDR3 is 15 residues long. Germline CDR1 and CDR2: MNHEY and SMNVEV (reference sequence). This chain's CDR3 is CASSRAGVPTGELFF. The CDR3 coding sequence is TGTGCCAGCAGTCGAGCGGGAGTACCTACCGGGGAGCTGTTTTTT.

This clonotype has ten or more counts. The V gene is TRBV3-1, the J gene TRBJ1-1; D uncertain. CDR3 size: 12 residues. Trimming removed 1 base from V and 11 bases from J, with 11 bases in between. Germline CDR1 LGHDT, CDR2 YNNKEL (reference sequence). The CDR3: CASSQGPTMAFF. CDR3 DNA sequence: TGTGCCAGCAGCCAAGGCCCCACGATGGCTTTCTTT.

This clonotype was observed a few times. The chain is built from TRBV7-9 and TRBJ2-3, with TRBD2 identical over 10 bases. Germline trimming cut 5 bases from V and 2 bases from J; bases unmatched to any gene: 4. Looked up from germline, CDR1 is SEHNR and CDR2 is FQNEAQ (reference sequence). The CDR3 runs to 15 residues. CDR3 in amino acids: CASSMTSGFTDTQYF. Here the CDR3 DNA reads TGTGCCAGCAGCATGACTAGCGGGTTCACAGATACGCAGTATTTT.

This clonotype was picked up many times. CDR3 in DNA: TGTGCCAGCAGCTCCGGGACTAGCGAGATCTACGAGCAGTACTTC. This codes for CASSSGTSEIYEQYF. The chain joins TRBV7-9 to TRBJ2-7; 10 bases match TRBD2. The CDR3 is 15 amino acids. J gave up 3 bases and V 4 bases, and 6 bases lay outside the gene matches. The germline gives CDR1 SEHNR, CDR2 FQNEAQ (reference sequence). The variable domain in full, completed from reference TRBV7-9 and TRBJ2-7, reads DTGVSQNPRHKITKRGQNVTFRCDPISEHNRLYWYRQTLGQGPEFLTYFQNEAQLEKSRLLSDRFSAERPKGSFSTLEIQRTEQGDSAMYLCASSSGTSEIYEQYFGPGTRLTVT.

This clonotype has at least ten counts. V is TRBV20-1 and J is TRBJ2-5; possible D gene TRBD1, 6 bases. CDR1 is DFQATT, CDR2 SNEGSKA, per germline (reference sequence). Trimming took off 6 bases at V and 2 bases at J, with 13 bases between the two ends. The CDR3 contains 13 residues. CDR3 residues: CSARGAAQETQYF. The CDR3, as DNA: TGCAGTGCCAGGGGAGCGGCTCAAGAGACCCAGTACTTC.

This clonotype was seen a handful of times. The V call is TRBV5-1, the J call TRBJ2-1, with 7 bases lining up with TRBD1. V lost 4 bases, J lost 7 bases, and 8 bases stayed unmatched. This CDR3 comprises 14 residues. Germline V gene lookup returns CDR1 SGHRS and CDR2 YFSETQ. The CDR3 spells CASSAGTEGNEQFF. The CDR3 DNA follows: TGCGCCAGCAGCGCCGGGACAGAGGGAAATGAGCAGTTCTTC.

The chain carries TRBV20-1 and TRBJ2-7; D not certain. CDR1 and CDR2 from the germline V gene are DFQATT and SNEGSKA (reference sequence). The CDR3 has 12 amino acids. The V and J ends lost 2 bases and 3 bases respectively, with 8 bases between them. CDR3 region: CSARPWDYEQYF. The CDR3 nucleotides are TGCAGTGCTAGACCCTGGGACTACGAGCAGTACTTC.

CDR3 residues: CASTTSGWGDTQYF. The CDR3 nucleotides are TGCGCCAGCACCACTAGCGGGTGGGGAGATACGCAGTATTTT. V is TRBV5-1 and J is TRBJ2-3; TRBD2 aligns across 9 bases. CDR3 size: 14 residues. Germline assignment: CDR1 SGHRS and CDR2 YFSETQ. With 6 bases clipped from V and 5 bases from J, the junction kept 7 bases outside the gene matches.

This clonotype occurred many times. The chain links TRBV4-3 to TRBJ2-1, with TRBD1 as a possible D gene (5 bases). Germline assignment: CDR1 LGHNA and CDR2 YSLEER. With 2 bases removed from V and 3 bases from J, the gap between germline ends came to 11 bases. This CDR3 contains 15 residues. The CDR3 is CASSQRTGDYNEQFF. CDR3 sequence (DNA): TGCGCCAGCAGCCAACGTACAGGAGACTACAATGAGCAGTTCTTC.

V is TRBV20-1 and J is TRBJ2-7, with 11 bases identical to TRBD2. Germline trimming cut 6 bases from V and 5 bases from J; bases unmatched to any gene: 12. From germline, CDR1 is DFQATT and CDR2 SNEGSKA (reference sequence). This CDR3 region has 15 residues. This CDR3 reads CSAPSRLAGSNEQYF. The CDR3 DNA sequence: TGCAGTGCCCCCTCTAGACTAGCGGGATCGAACGAGCAGTACTTC.

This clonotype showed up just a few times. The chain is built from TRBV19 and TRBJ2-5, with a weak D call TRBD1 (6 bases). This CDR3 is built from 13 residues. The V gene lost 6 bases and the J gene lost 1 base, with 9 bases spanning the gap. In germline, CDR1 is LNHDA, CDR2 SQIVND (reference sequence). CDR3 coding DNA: TGTGCCAGTAGGGAACAGGGCCAAGAGACCCAGTACTTC. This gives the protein CASREQGQETQYF.

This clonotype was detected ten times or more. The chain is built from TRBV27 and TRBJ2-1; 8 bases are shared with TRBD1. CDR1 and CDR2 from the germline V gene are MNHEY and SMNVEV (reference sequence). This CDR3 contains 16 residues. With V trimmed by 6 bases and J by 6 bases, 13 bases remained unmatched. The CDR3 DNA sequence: TGTGCCAGCAGCCCTATGAACAGGGACAGGATCAATGAGCAGTTCTTC. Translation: CASSPMNRDRINEQFF.

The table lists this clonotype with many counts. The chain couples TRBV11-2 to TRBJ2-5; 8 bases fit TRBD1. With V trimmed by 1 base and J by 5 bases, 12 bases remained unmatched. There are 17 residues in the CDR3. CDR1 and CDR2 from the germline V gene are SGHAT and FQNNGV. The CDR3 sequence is CASSLAQGARYFETQYF. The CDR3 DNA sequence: TGTGCCAGCAGCTTAGCCCAGGGGGCGAGGTATTTCGAGACCCAGTACTTC.

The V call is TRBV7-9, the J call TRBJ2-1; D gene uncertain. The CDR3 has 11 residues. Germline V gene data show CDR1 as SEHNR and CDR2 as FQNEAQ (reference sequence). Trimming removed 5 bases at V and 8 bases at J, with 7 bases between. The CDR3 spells CASSDEDEQFF. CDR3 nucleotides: TGTGCCAGCAGCGATGAGGATGAGCAGTTCTTC.